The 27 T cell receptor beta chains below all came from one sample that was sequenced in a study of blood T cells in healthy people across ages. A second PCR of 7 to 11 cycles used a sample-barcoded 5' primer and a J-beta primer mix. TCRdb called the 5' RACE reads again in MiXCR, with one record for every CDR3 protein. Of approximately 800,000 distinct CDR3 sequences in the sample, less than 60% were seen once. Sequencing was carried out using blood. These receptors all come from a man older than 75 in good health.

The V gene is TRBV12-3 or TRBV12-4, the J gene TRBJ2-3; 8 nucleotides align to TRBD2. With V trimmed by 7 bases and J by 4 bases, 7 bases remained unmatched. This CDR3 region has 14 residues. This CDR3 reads CASTYSGSADTQYF. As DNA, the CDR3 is TGTGCCAGCACCTACAGCGGGAGCGCAGATACGCAGTATTTT.

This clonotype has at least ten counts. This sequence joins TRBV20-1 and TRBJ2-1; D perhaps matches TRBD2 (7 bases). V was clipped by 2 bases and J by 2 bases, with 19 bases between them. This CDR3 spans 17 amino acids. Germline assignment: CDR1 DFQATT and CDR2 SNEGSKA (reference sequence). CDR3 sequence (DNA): TGCAGTGCTAGATGGGGAGGGGGACAACAAGCCTACAATGAGCAGTTCTTC. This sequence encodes CSARWGGGQQAYNEQFF.

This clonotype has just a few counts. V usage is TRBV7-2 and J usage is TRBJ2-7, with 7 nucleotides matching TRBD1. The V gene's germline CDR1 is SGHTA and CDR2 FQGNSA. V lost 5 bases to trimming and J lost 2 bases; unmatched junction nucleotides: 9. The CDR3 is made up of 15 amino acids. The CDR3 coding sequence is TGTGCCAGCAGCCCATGGGGACAGCTGACCTACGAGCAGTACTTC. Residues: CASSPWGQLTYEQYF.

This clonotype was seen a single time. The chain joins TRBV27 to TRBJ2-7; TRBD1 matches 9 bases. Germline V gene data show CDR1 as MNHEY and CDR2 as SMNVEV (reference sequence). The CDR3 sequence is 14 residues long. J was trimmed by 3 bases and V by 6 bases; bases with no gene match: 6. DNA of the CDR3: TGTGCCAGCAGGGAGGGACAGGGACTCTACGAGCAGTACTTC. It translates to CASREGQGLYEQYF.

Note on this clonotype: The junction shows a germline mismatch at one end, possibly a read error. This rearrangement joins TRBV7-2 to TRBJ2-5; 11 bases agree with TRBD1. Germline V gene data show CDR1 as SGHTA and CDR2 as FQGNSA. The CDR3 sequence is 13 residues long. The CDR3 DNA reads TGTGCCATCAGCCGGGACAGGGGGGAAATCCAGTACTTC. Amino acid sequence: CAISRDRGEIQYF.

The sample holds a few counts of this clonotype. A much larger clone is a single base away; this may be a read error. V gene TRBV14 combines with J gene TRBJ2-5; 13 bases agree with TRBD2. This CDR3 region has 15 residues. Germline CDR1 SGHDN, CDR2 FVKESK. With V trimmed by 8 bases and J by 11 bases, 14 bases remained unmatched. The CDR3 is CASSRTSGRLNEQYF. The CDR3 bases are TGTGCCAGCTCTCGGACTAGCGGGAGACTGAATGAGCAGTACTTC.

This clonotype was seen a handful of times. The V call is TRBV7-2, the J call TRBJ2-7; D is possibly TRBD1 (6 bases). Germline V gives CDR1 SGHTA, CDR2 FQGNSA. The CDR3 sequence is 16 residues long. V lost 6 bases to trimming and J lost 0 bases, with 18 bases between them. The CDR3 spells CASSWTGQRISYEQYF. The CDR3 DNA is TGTGCCAGCAGTTGGACCGGACAGAGGATCTCCTACGAGCAGTACTTC.

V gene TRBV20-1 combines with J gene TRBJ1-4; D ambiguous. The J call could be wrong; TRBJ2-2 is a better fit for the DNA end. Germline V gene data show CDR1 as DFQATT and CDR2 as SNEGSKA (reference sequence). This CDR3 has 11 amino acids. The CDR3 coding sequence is TGCAGTTCACCCAGTTGGGGGGAGCTGTTTTTT. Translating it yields CSSPSWGELFF.

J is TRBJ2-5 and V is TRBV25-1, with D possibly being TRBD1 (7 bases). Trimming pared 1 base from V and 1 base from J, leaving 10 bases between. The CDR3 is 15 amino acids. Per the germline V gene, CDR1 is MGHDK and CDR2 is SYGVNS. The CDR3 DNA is TGTGCCAGCAGTGAATTCCAGGGGGGCCAAGAGACCCAGTACTTC. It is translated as CASSEFQGGQETQYF.

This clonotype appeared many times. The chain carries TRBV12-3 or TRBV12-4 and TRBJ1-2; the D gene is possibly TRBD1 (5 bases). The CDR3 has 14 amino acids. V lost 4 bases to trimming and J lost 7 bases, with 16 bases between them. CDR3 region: CASSSQKGFGGYTF. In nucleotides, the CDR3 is TGTGCCAGCAGTTCCCAAAAGGGGTTCGGTGGCTACACCTTC.

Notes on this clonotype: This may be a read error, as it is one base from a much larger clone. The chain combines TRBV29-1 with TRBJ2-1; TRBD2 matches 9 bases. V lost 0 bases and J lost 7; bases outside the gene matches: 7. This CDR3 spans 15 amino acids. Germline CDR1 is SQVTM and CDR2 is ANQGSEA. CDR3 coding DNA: TGCAGCGTTGAAGATCTTAGCGGGAGTGAAAATGAGCAGTTCTTC. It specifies CSVEDLSGSENEQFF.

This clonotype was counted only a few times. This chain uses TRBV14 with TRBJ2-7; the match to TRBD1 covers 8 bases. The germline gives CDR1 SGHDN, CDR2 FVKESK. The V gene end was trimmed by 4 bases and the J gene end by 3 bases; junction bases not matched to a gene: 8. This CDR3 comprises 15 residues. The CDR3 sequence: CASSLGTGFIYEQYF. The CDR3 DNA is TGTGCCAGCAGCCTTGGGACAGGTTTTATCTACGAGCAGTACTTC. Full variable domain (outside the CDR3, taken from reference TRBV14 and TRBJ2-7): EAGVTQFPSHSVIEKGQTVTLRCDPISGHDNLYWYRRVMGKEIKFLLHFVKESKQDESGMPNNRFLAERTGGTYSTLKVQPAELEDSGVYFCASSLGTGFIYEQYFGPGTRLTVT.

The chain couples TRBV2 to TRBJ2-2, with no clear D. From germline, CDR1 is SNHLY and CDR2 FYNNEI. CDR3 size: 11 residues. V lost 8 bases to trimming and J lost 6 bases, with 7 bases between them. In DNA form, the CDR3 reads TGTGCCAGCCAATACGCCGGGGAGCTGTTTTTT. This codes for CASQYAGELFF.

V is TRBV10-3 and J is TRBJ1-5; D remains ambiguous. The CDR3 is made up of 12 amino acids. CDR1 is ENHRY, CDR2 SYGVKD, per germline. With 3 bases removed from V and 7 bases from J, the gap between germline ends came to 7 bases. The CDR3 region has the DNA TGTGCCATCAGTGACGGCGGGCAGCCCCAGCATTTT. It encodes CAISDGGQPQHF.

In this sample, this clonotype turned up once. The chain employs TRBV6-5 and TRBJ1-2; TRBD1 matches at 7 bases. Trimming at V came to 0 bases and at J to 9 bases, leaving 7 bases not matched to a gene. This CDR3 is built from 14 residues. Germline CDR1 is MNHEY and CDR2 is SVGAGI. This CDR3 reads CASSYSMTGSSYTF. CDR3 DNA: TGTGCCAGCAGTTACTCGATGACAGGGTCGAGCTACACCTTC.

The CDR3 region has the DNA TGTGCCATCAGTGAGGGCTTCGGGACAGGGGGCCGGAGTGAGCAGTTCTTC. It yields the protein CAISEGFGTGGRSEQFF. The chain carries TRBV10-3 and TRBJ2-1, with TRBD1 matching 12 bases. Trimming removed 2 bases from V and 9 bases from J; junction bases left unmatched: 11. Per germline, CDR1 ENHRY and CDR2 SYGVKD. This CDR3 is built from 17 residues.

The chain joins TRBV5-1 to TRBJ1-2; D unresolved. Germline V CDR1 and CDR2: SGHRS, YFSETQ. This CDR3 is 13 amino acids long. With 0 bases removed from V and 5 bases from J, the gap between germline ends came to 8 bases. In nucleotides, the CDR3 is TGCGCCAGCAGCTTGGAACAGCAATATGGCTACACCTTC. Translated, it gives CASSLEQQYGYTF.

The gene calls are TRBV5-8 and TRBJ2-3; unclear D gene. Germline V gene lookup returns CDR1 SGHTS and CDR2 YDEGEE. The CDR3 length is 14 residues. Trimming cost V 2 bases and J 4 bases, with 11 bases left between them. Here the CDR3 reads CASSFGLVSDTQYF. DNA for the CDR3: TGTGCCAGCAGCTTCGGGCTAGTCTCAGATACGCAGTATTTT.

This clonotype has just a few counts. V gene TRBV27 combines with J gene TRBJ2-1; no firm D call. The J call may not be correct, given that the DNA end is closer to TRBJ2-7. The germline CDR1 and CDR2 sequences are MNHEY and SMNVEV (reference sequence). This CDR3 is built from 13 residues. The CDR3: CASSEAQYNEQYF. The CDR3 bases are TGTGCCAGCAGCGAGGCCCAATACAATGAGCAGTACTTC.

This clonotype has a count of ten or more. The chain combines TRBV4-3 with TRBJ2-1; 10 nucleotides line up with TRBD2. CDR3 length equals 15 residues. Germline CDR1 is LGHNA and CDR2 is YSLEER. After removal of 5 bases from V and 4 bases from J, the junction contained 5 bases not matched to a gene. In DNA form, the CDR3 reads TGCGCCAGCAGCGCCGGGACTAGCGATTACAATGAGCAGTTCTTC. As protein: CASSAGTSDYNEQFF.

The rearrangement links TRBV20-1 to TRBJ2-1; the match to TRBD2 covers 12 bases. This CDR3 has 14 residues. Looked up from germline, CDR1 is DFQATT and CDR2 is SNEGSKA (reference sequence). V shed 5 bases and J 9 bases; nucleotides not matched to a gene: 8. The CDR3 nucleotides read TGCAGTGCTCCGCGACTAGCGGGAGCGGGTGAGCAGTTCTTC. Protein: CSAPRLAGAGEQFF.

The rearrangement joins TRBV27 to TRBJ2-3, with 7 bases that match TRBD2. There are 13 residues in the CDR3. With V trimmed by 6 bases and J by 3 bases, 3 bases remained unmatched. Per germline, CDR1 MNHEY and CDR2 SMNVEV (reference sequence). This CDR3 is CASSRTRTDTQYF. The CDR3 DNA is TGTGCCAGCAGCCGGACTAGGACAGATACGCAGTATTTT.

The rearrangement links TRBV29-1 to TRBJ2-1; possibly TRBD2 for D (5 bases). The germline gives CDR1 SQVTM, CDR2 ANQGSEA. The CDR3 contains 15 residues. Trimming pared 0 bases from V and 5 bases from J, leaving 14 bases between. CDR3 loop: CSVEEGRGYDNEQFF. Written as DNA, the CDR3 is TGCAGCGTTGAAGAGGGTCGCGGGTACGACAATGAGCAGTTCTTC.

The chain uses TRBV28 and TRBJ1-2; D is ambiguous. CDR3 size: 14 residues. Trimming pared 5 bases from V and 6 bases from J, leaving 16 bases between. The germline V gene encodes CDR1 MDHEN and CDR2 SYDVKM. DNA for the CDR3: TGTGCCAGCAGTCTTCTAAGATCAGTTGATGGCTACACCTTC. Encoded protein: CASSLLRSVDGYTF.

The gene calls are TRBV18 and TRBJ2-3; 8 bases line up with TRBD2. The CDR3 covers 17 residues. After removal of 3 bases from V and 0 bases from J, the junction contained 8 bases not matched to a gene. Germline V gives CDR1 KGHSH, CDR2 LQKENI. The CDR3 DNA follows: TGTGCCAGCTCACCCGGCGGGGGGCAGAGTAGCACAGATACGCAGTATTTT. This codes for CASSPGGGQSSTDTQYF.

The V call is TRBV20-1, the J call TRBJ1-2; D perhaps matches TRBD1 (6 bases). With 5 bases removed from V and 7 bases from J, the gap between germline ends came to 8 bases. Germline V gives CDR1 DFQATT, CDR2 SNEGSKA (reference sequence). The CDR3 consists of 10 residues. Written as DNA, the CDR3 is TGCAGTGCTGACAGGTTTGGCTACACCTTC. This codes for CSADRFGYTF.

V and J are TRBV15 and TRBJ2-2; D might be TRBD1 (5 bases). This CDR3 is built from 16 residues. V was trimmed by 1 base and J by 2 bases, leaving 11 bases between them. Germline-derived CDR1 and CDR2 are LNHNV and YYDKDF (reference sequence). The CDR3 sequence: CATSRARTSNTGELFF. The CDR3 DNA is TGTGCCACCAGCAGAGCGCGGACATCTAACACCGGGGAGCTGTTTTTT.